This TCR beta chain was captured in a study of OX40 agonist ivuxolimab in advanced cancers. The repertoire was sequenced with immunoSEQ multiplex PCR; TCRdb's copy has only in-frame clones and lacks some. The data contain 60,000 to 65,000 clones, more than 85% of them singletons. CDR1 MNHEY and CDR2 SVGAGI come from the germline V gene. The CDR3 is made up of 15 amino acids. V was clipped by 0 bases and J by 3 bases, with 10 bases between them. Sequenced here: CD4+ or CD8+ T cells sorted from blood, sampled in a trial of the OX40 agonist ivuxolimab. The V gene is TRBV6-5, the J gene TRBJ2-3, with D possibly TRBD2 on 6 matching bases. The receptor's source is an adult with an advanced solid tumor such as melanoma, head and neck, liver or kidney cancer. The CDR3: CASSYSGGKTDTQYF. The CDR3 DNA reads as TGTGCCAGCAGTTACTCGGGGGGAAAGACAGATACGCAGTATTTT.